Presented here are 31 T cell receptor beta chains from one specimen sequenced in a study of T cells in localized non-small cell lung cancer. Produced via immunoSEQ multiplex PCR; TCRdb's table is partial and in-frame only. The sample carries 3,000 to 4,500 clones, around 29% recorded once. The sample consisted of normal lung tissue next to the tumor, taken before any cancer treatment. These receptor sequences come from a male donor aged 60 or older with stage III lung adenocarcinoma.

V is TRBV6-8 and J is TRBJ1-5; tentative D call: TRBD1 (5 bases). The CDR3 covers 14 residues. Per the germline V gene, CDR1 is MNHGY and CDR2 is SAAAGT. V was pared by 5 bases and J by 0 bases, with 8 bases between. CDR3 amino acids: CASSRQYSNQPQHF. The DNA for the CDR3 is TGTGCCAGCAGTCGACAGTATAGCAATCAGCCCCAGCATTTT.

The chain uses TRBV18 and TRBJ1-2, with D possibly being TRBD1 (5 bases). Deletions cut 2 bases from V and 2 bases from J, with 15 bases between. CDR3 size: 16 residues. Germline V lookup: CDR1 KGHSH, CDR2 LQKENI. CDR3 in DNA: TGTGCCAGCTCACCAGCCGCCGGGGCCGAGAACTATGGCTACACCTTC. Translation: CASSPAAGAENYGYTF.

Worth noting for this clone: The junction differs from germline at one of its ends, possibly a read error. This chain links TRBV23-1 with TRBJ2-7; unclear D gene. TRBV23-1 is filed as an ORF, its function uncertain. This CDR3 comprises 14 residues. The CDR3 here is CASSQSPGVYEQYF. For the CDR3, the DNA is TGCGCCAGCAGCCAATCACCGGGTGTGTACGAGCAGTACTTC.

J is TRBJ2-7 and V is TRBV19; D is perhaps TRBD2 (7 bases). Germline values: CDR1 LNHDA, CDR2 SQIVND (reference sequence). This CDR3 has 16 amino acids. V was trimmed by 5 bases and J by 0 bases, leaving 17 bases between them. The CDR3 spells CASSDVRGASSYEQYF. DNA of the CDR3: TGTGCCAGTAGTGACGTTCGGGGGGCGAGCTCCTACGAGCAGTACTTC.

The chain recombines TRBV29-1 with TRBJ2-7; 9 bases map to TRBD1. V lost 1 base, J lost 6 bases, and 1 base stayed unmatched. Germline values: CDR1 SQVTM, CDR2 ANQGSEA. The CDR3 spans 12 residues. CDR3 DNA: TGCAGCGTTGAAGGACAGGGGGTCGAGCAGTACTTC. Translated: CSVEGQGVEQYF.

The chain has TRBV28 and TRBJ1-3; a weak D match, TRBD1 (5 bases). CDR3 length: 12 amino acids. The V and J ends lost 3 bases and 6 bases respectively, with 6 bases between them. Germline-derived CDR1 and CDR2 are MDHEN and SYDVKM. The CDR3 DNA sequence: TGTGCCAGCAGTTTCAGGGAAAACACCATATATTTT. This translates into CASSFRENTIYF.

This clone has more than one count but fewer than ten. The chain joins TRBV29-1 to TRBJ1-1; the match to TRBD1 covers 8 bases. Germline values: CDR1 SQVTM, CDR2 ANQGSEA. V gave up 5 bases and J gave up 8 bases; unmatched junction bases: 7. The CDR3 loop spans 12 amino acids. DNA for the CDR3: TGCAGCGTTACCCCCGGGACAGGAGAAGCTTTCTTT. Protein sequence: CSVTPGTGEAFF.

J is TRBJ2-7 and V is TRBV9; 9 nucleotides agree with TRBD2. V gave up 4 bases and J gave up 3 bases; unmatched junction bases: 5. The germline gives CDR1 SGDLS, CDR2 YYNGEE. CDR3 length: 14 amino acids. CDR3 bases: TGTGCCAGCAGCCCCGGGACTAGCCTCTACGAGCAGTACTTC. The encoded protein is CASSPGTSLYEQYF. The full variable domain, completed using reference TRBV9 and TRBJ2-7, is DSGVTQTPKHLITATGQRVTLRCSPRSGDLSVYWYQQSLDQGLQFLIQYYNGEERAKGNILERFSAQQFPDLHSELNLSSLELGDSALYFCASSPGTSLYEQYFGPGTRLTVT.

This clone came up a few times. As DNA, the CDR3 is TGTGCCAGCAGAGGGACTAGCCAGGTTGAGCAGTTCTTC. The encoded protein is CASRGTSQVEQFF. This chain joins TRBV6-8 and TRBJ2-1, with 9 bases matching TRBD2. The junction had 6 bases not matched to a gene; V was cut back by 6 bases and J by 9 bases. The germline gives CDR1 MNHGY, CDR2 SAAAGT. CDR3 length equals 13 residues.

The gene calls are TRBV14 and TRBJ1-1; 9 bases match TRBD1. Germline V CDR1 and CDR2: SGHDN, FVKESK. Trimming removed 1 base from V and 3 bases from J; junction bases left unmatched: 15. The CDR3 covers 19 residues. CDR3 residues: CASSQAPWDRAPKDTEAFF. In DNA form, the CDR3 reads TGTGCCAGCAGCCAAGCGCCATGGGACAGGGCACCTAAGGACACTGAAGCTTTCTTT.

There are a few counts of this clone. The chain combines TRBV11-3 with TRBJ2-1; 7 bases match TRBD2. Germline loops: CDR1 SGHNT, CDR2 YENEEA. The CDR3 contains 16 residues. The V and J ends lost 1 base and 4 bases, in that order; junction bases with no gene match: 7. Here the CDR3 reads CASSLGGLAAYNEQFF. CDR3 in DNA: TGTGCCAGCAGCTTAGGAGGTCTAGCGGCTTACAATGAGCAGTTCTTC.

This clone has more than one count but fewer than ten. The V and J genes are TRBV9 and TRBJ2-2; TRBD2 might be the D (5 bases). Germline lookup yields CDR1 SGDLS and CDR2 YYNGEE. With 4 bases removed from V and 0 bases from J, the gap between germline ends came to 13 bases. The CDR3 is made up of 16 amino acids. The CDR3 protein is CASSSDWTPNTGELFF. CDR3 sequence (DNA): TGTGCCAGCAGCTCCGATTGGACTCCGAACACCGGGGAGCTGTTTTTT.

This clone showed up just a few times. In nucleotides, the CDR3 is TGTGCCAGCAGTCCCGGACTGAGTTATGGCTACACCTTC. This gives the protein CASSPGLSYGYTF. The genes are TRBV28 and TRBJ1-2; D is ambiguous. V gave up 5 bases and J gave up 5 bases, with 12 bases separating them. The CDR3 runs to 13 residues. Germline CDR1 is MDHEN and CDR2 is SYDVKM.

The chain uses TRBV6-8 and TRBJ1-4, with D perhaps matching TRBD1 (5 bases). The CDR3 consists of 14 residues. V lost 8 bases to trimming and J lost 6 bases, with 16 bases between them. In germline, CDR1 is MNHGY, CDR2 SAAAGT. This chain's CDR3 is CASRRGGSDEKLFF. The CDR3 nucleotides are TGTGCCAGCCGCCGCGGGGGGTCCGATGAAAAACTGTTTTTT.

The gene calls are TRBV19 and TRBJ1-2; 11 nucleotides agree with TRBD1. The CDR3 runs 14 residues. The junction had 4 bases not matched to a gene; V was cut back by 6 bases and J by 4 bases. Germline CDR1 and CDR2: LNHDA and SQIVND (reference sequence). CDR3 nucleotide sequence: TGTGCCAGTAGCCCCGGGACAGGGGGCTATGGCTACACCTTC. It encodes CASSPGTGGYGYTF.

This clone is large in the sample. The chain has TRBV14 and TRBJ2-2; D may be TRBD1 or TRBD2 (5 bases each). V lost 7 bases and J lost 4, with 13 bases in between. Germline values: CDR1 SGHDN, CDR2 FVKESK. The CDR3 sequence is 14 residues long. The CDR3 spells CASKAGRTTGELFF. The CDR3, as DNA: TGTGCCAGCAAGGCAGGGAGAACCACCGGGGAGCTGTTTTTT.

The rearrangement uses TRBV11-3 and TRBJ2-1; perhaps D is TRBD1 or TRBD2 (6 bases each). Trimming took off 6 bases at V and 3 bases at J, with 15 bases between the two ends. The germline CDR1 and CDR2 sequences are SGHNT and YENEEA. This CDR3 spans 15 amino acids. The CDR3 here is CASSLRRDIYNEQFF. Here the CDR3 DNA reads TGTGCCAGCAGTCTTCGGCGGGACATCTACAATGAGCAGTTCTTC.

This clone was observed a handful of times. V and J are TRBV9 and TRBJ1-1; no definite D call. Trimming took off 5 bases at V and 3 bases at J, with 17 bases between the two ends. CDR3 length equals 15 residues. The germline CDR1 and CDR2 sequences are SGDLS and YYNGEE. The CDR3 nucleotides are TGTGCCAGCAGTAGGGCGATGAAGTTGGACACTGAAGCTTTCTTT. This translates into CASSRAMKLDTEAFF.

The J gene is TRBJ2-7, the V gene TRBV11-3, with 8 positions matching TRBD2. V lost 4 bases to trimming and J lost 3 bases; unmatched junction nucleotides: 17. The CDR3 runs to 18 residues. Germline values: CDR1 SGHNT, CDR2 YENEEA. This CDR3 is CASSSLHRRREEYYEQYF. CDR3 nucleotide sequence: TGTGCCAGCAGCTCCCTTCATCGTAGGCGGGAGGAATACTACGAGCAGTACTTC.

The chain is built from TRBV10-2 and TRBJ2-1; possibly TRBD2 for D (6 bases). Germline V gene sequence: CDR1 WSHSY, CDR2 SAAADI. V lost 7 bases and J 0 bases, leaving 13 bases between the germline ends. CDR3 length: 15 residues. Here the CDR3 DNA reads TGCGCCAGCACGGGGAGGACGAGCTCCTACAATGAGCAGTTCTTC. This translates into CASTGRTSSYNEQFF.

This chain links TRBV9 with TRBJ2-3; D unclear. In germline, CDR1 is SGDLS, CDR2 YYNGEE. V dropped 0 bases and J dropped 2 bases, with 22 bases sitting between them. The length of the CDR3 is 19 residues. CDR3 bases: TGTGCCAGCAGCGTAGATCTCCATAAGGACCCAGATTTCACAGATACGCAGTATTTT. Its translation: CASSVDLHKDPDFTDTQYF.

This clone was seen a handful of times. The gene calls are TRBV11-3 and TRBJ2-1; 10 nucleotides line up with TRBD2. V was pared by 6 bases and J by 4 bases, with 9 bases of the junction left unmatched. The CDR3 totals 16 residues. Germline CDR1 SGHNT, CDR2 YENEEA. Here the CDR3 DNA reads TGTGCCAGCAGGAAGGCTAGCGGGAGTGGGTACAATGAGCAGTTCTTC. Its protein product is CASRKASGSGYNEQFF.

This chain joins TRBV18 and TRBJ2-5, with 9 nucleotides matching TRBD1. This CDR3 contains 13 residues. From germline, CDR1 is KGHSH and CDR2 LQKENI. CDR3 in amino acids: CVSGQGLQETQYF. DNA of the CDR3: TGTGTGTCCGGACAGGGGCTCCAAGAGACCCAGTACTTC.

The genes are TRBV10-2 and TRBJ2-1; 7 positions match TRBD2. The length of the CDR3 is 12 residues. Germline-derived CDR1 and CDR2 are WSHSY and SAAADI. The junction had 9 bases not matched to a gene; V was cut back by 7 bases and J by 12 bases. The chain's CDR3 is CASNQPGGGQFF. The CDR3 DNA sequence: TGCGCCAGCAACCAACCAGGCGGGGGGCAGTTCTTC.

The chain uses TRBV28 and TRBJ1-1; 9 positions agree with TRBD1. This CDR3 has 16 amino acids. From germline, CDR1 is MDHEN and CDR2 SYDVKM. V trimming: 5 bases; J trimming: 0 bases; junction bases outside the gene matches: 7. The CDR3 nucleotides are TGTGCCAGCAGTCCCGGGACAGGGCGGATGAACACTGAAGCTTTCTTT. It yields the protein CASSPGTGRMNTEAFF.

The chain couples TRBV18 to TRBJ2-7; 7 positions agree with TRBD2. J lost 3 bases, V lost 6 bases, and 8 bases had no gene match. The length of the CDR3 is 14 residues. Germline CDR1 reads KGHSH; CDR2 reads LQKENI. The CDR3 DNA reads as TGTGCCAGCTCGGCCAGCGGGACCCGCTACGAGCAGTACTTC. Translated: CASSASGTRYEQYF.

This clone was seen a handful of times. This sequence joins TRBV6-8 and TRBJ2-2; 15 nucleotides match TRBD2. Unmatched junction bases numbered 9, after V lost 6 bases and J lost 7 bases. This CDR3 has 17 amino acids. CDR1 is MNHGY, CDR2 SAAAGT, per germline. CDR3 sequence: CASRGLAGGPVNGELFF. Here the CDR3 DNA reads TGTGCCAGCAGAGGACTAGCGGGAGGGCCTGTTAACGGGGAGCTGTTTTTT.

This clone was picked up a small number of times. The genes are TRBV29-1 and TRBJ2-3, with D unresolved. The CDR3 contains 15 residues. CDR1 is SQVTM and CDR2 is ANQGSEA in the germline V gene. Trimming removed 0 bases at V and 2 bases at J, with 12 bases between. DNA for the CDR3: TGCAGCGTTGAAGAGGGAATGGGGAACACAGATACGCAGTATTTT. Protein sequence: CSVEEGMGNTDTQYF.

The genes are TRBV18 and TRBJ1-2; D is possibly TRBD1 (5 bases). This CDR3 spans 14 amino acids. V dropped 6 bases and J dropped 2 bases, with 13 bases sitting between them. Looked up from germline, CDR1 is KGHSH and CDR2 is LQKENI. CDR3 sequence reads: CASSSDGANYGYTF. The CDR3, as DNA: TGTGCCAGCTCCTCAGACGGGGCGAACTATGGCTACACCTTC.

The chain uses TRBV12-5 and TRBJ2-7; weak D call: TRBD1 (6 bases). Germline CDR1 and CDR2: LGHNT and FRNRAP. The CDR3 length is 12 residues. The V and J ends lost 6 bases and 2 bases respectively, with 8 bases between them. The CDR3 sequence is CASGRDTYEQYF. The DNA for the CDR3 is TGTGCTAGTGGCCGGGACACCTACGAGCAGTACTTC.

The CDR3 is CASSMLGDSRNQPQHF. As DNA, the CDR3 is TGTGCCAGTAGTATGTTAGGGGATTCGCGCAATCAGCCCCAGCATTTT. V is TRBV19 and J is TRBJ1-5, with D perhaps TRBD1 (5 bases). V dropped 3 bases and J dropped 2 bases, with 14 bases sitting between them. The V gene's germline CDR1 is LNHDA and CDR2 SQIVND (reference sequence). The CDR3 length is 16 residues.